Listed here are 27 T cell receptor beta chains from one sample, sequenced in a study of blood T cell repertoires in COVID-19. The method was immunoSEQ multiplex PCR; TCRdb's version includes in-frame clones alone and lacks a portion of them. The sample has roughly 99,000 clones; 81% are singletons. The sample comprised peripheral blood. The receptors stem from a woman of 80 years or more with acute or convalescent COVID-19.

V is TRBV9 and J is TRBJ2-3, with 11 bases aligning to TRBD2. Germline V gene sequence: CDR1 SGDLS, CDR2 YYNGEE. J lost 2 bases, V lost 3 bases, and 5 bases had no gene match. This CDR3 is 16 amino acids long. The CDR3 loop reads CASSELAGAPTDTQYF. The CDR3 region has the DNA TGTGCCAGCAGCGAACTAGCGGGGGCCCCCACAGATACGCAGTATTTT.

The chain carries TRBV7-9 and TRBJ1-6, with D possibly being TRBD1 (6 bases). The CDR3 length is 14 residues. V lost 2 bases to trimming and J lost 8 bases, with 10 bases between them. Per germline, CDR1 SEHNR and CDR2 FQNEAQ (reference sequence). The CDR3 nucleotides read TGTGCCAGCAGCTTAAGCAGGGGAGATTCACCCCTCCACTTT. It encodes CASSLSRGDSPLHF.

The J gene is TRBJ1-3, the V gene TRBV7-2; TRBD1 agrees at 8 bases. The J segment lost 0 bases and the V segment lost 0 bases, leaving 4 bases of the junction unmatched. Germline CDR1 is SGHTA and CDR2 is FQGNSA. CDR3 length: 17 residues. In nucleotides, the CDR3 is TGTGCCAGCAGCTTAGCGGGACAGGCCCGCTCTGGAAACACCATATATTTT. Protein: CASSLAGQARSGNTIYF. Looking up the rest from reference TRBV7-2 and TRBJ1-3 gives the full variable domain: GAGVSQSPSNKVTEKGKDVELRCDPISGHTALYWYRQSLGQGLEFLIYFQGNSAPDKSGLPSDRFSAERTGGSVSTLTIQRTQQEDSAVYLCASSLAGQARSGNTIYFGEGSWLTVV.

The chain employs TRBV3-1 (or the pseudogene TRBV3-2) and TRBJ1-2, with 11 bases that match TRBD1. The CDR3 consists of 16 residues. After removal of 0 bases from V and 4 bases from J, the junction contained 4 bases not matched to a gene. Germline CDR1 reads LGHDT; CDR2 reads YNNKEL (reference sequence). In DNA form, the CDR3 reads TGTGCCAGCAGCCAAGATCCAGGGACAGGGGGCTATGGCTACACCTTC. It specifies CASSQDPGTGGYGYTF.

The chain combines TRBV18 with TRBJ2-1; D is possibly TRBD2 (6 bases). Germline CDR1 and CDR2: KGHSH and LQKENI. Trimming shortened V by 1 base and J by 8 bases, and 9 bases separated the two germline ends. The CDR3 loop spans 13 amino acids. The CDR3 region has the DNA TGTGCCAGCTCACCACTTGGACTACATGAGCAGTTCTTC. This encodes CASSPLGLHEQFF. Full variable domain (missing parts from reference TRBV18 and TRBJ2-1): NAGVMQNPRHLVRRRGQEARLRCSPMKGHSHVYWYRQLPEEGLKFMVYLQKENIIDESGMPKERFSAEFPKEGPSILRIQQVVRGDSAAYFCASSPLGLHEQFFGPGTRLTVL.

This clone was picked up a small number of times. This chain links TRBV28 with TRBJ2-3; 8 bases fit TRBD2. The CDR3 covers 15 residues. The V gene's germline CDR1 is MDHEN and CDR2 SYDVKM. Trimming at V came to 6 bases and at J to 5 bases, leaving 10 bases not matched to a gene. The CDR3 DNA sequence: TGTGCCAGCAGCCCCATACTAGCGGTGGAAGATACGCAGTATTTT. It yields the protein CASSPILAVEDTQYF. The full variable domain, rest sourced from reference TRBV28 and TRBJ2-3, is DVKVTQSSRYLVKRTGEKVFLECVQDMDHENMFWYRQDPGLGLRLIYFSYDVKMKEKGDIPEGYSVSREKKERFSLILESASTNQTSMYLCASSPILAVEDTQYFGPGTRLTVL.

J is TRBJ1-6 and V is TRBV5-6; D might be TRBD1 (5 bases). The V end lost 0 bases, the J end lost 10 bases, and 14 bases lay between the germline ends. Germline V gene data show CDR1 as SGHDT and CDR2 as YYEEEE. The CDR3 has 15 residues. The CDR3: CASSLGGFGGSPLHF. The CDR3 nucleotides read TGTGCCAGCAGCTTGGGGGGGTTCGGAGGGTCACCCCTCCACTTT.

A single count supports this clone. The CDR3 nucleotides are TGTGCCTGGAGTCCAGCGGGGGTGAGGGAGACCCAGTACTTC. It codes for CAWSPAGVRETQYF. The rearrangement uses TRBV30 and TRBJ2-5; 8 bases are shared with TRBD2. With V trimmed by 2 bases and J by 5 bases, 7 bases remained unmatched. This CDR3 spans 14 amino acids. Germline assignment: CDR1 GTSNPN and CDR2 SVGIG (reference sequence).

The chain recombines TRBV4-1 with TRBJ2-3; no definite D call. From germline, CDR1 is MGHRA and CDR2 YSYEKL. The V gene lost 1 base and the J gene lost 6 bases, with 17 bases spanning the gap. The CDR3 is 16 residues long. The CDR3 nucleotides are TGCGCCAGCAGCCAAGTGTTAACCTTGAGTTTGGATACGCAGTATTTT. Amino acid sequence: CASSQVLTLSLDTQYF.

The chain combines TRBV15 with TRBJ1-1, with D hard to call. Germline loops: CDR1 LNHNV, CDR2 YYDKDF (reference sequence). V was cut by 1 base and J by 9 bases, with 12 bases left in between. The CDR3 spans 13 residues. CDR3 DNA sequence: TGTGCCACCAGCAGAGCGGTTTCTACTCAAGCTTTCTTT. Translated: CATSRAVSTQAFF.

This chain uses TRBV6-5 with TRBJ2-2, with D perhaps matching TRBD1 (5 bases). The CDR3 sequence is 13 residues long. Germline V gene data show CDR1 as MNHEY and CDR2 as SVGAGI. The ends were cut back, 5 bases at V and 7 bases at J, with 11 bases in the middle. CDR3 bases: TGTGCCAGCAGTCAGGGTAGAATCGGGGAGCTGTTTTTT. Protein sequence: CASSQGRIGELFF.

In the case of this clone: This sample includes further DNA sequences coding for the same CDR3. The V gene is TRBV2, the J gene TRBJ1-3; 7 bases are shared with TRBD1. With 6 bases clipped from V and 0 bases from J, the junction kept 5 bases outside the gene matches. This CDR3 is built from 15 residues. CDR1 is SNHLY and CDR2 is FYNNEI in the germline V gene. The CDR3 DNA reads TGTGCCAGCAGCGGTAGACAGGGCTCTGGAAACACCATATATTTT. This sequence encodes CASSGRQGSGNTIYF. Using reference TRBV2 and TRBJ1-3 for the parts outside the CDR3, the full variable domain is EPEVTQTPSHQVTQMGQEVILRCVPISNHLYFYWYRQILGQKVEFLVSFYNNEISEKSEIFDDQFSVERPDGSNFTLKIRSTKLEDSAMYFCASSGRQGSGNTIYFGEGSWLTVV.

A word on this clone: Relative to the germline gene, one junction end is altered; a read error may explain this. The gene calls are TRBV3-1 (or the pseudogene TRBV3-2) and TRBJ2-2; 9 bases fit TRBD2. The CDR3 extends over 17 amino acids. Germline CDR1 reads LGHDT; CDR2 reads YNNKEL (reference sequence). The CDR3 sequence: CASSNPPTSGLHRGAVF. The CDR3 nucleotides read TGTGCCAGCAGCAATCCCCCGACTAGCGGATTACACCGGGGAGCTGTTTTT.

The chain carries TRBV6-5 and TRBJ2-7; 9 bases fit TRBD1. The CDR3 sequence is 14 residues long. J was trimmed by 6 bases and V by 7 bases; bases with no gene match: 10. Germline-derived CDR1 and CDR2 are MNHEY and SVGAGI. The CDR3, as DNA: TGTGCCAGCAATCCGGGACAGGGATTCTCCGAGCAGTACGTC. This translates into CASNPGQGFSEQYV.

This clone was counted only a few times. Written as DNA, the CDR3 is TGTGCCAGCAGCTACCGGGGGACCTTCACAGATACGCAGTATTTT. It is translated as CASSYRGTFTDTQYF. The chain employs TRBV3-1 (or the pseudogene TRBV3-2) and TRBJ2-3; D possibly corresponds to TRBD2 (6 bases). Germline-derived CDR1 and CDR2 are LGHDT and YNNKEL (reference sequence). Trimming took 5 bases from V and 2 from J, leaving 14 bases between them. The CDR3 sequence is 15 residues long.

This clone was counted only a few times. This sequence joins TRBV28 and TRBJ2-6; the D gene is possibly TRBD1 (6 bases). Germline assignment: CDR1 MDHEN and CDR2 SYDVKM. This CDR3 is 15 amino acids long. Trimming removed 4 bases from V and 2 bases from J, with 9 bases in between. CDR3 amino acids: CASSSWGPGANVLTF. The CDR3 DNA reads TGTGCCAGCAGTTCCTGGGGGCCTGGGGCCAACGTCCTGACTTTC.

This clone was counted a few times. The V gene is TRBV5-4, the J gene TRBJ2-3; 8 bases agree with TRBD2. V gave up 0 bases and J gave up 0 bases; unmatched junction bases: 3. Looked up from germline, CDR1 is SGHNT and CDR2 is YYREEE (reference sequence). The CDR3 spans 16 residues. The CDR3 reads CASSLVRGASTDTQYF. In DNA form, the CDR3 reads TGTGCCAGCAGCTTGGTGCGGGGGGCTAGCACAGATACGCAGTATTTT.

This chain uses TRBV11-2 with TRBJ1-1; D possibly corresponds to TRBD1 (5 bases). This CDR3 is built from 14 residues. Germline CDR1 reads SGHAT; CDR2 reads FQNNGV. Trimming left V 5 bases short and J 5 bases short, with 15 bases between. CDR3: CASSPLMGGTEAFF. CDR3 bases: TGTGCCAGCAGCCCGTTAATGGGGGGAACTGAAGCTTTCTTT.

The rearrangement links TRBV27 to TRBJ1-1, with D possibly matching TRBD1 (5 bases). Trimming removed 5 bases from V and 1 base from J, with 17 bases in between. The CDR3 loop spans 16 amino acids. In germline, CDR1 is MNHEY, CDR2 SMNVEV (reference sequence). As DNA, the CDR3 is TGTGCCAGCAGTCCACGGGGACGGGGGGGGAACACTGAAGCTTTCTTT. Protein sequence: CASSPRGRGGNTEAFF.

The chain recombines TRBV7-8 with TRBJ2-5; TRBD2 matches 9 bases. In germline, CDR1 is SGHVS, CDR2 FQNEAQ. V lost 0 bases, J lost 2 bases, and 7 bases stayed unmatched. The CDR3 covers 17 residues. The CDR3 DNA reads TGTGCCAGCAGCTTAGCTCTGCGGGGGGGTGGGCAAGAGACCCAGTACTTC. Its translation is CASSLALRGGGQETQYF.

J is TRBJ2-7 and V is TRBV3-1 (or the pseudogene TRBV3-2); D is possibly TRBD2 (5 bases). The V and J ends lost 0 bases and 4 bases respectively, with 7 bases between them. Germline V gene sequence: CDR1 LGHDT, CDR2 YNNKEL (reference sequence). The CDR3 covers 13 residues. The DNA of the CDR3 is TGTGCCAGCAGCCAAGATAAGCGGTACGAGCAGTACTTC. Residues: CASSQDKRYEQYF.

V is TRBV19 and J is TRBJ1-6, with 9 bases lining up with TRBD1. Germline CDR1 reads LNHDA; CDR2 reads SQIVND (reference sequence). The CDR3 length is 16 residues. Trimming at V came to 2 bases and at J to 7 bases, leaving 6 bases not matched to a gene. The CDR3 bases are TGTGCCAGTAGTATATCCGGGACAGGGCTCAATTCACCCCTCCACTTT. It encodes CASSISGTGLNSPLHF.

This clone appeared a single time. The CDR3 DNA sequence: TGTGCCATCAGTGAGTCGACCGGGGGGGTCTATGGCTACACCTTC. This gives the protein CAISESTGGVYGYTF. The V and J genes are TRBV10-3 and TRBJ1-2; possible D gene TRBD1, 5 bases. Germline V CDR1 and CDR2: ENHRY, SYGVKD. The CDR3 totals 15 residues. Between the trimmed V and J ends, which lost 0 bases and 4 bases, there was a span of 12 bases.

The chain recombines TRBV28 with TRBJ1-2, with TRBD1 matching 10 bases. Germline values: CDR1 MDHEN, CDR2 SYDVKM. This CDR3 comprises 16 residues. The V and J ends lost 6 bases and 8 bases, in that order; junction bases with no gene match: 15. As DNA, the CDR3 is TGTGCCAGCAGGCCGACAGGGGGCGGGTTTTCTGGGGGCTACACCTTC. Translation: CASRPTGGGFSGGYTF.

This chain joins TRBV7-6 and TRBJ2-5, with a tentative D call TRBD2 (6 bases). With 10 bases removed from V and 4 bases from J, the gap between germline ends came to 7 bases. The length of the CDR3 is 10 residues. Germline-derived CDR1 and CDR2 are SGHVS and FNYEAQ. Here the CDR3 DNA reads TGTGCCATCGGGGGAGAGACCCAGTACTTC. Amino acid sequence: CAIGGETQYF.

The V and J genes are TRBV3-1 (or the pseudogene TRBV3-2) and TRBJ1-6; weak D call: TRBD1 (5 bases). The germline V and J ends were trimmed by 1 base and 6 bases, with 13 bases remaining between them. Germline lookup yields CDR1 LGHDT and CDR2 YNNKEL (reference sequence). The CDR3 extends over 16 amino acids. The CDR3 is CASSQGGQLPNSPLHF. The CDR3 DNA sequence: TGTGCCAGCAGCCAAGGGGGCCAGCTCCCTAATTCACCCCTCCACTTT.

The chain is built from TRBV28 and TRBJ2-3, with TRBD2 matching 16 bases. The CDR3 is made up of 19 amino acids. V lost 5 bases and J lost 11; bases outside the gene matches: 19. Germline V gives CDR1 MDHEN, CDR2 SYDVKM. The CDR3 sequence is CASSLWTGKGLAGGFGQYF. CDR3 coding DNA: TGTGCCAGCAGTCTGTGGACAGGGAAGGGACTAGCGGGGGGGTTTGGGCAGTATTTT.